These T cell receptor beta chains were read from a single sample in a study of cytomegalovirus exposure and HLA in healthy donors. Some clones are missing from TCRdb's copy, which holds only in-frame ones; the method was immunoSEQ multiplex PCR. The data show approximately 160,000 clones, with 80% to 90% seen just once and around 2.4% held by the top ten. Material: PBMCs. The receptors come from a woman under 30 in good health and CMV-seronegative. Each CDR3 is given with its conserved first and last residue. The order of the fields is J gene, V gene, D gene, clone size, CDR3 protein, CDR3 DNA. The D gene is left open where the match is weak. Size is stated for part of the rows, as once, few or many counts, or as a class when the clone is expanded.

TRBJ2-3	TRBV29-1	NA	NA	CSVDRAYTDTQYF	TGCAGCGTTGACAGGGCATACACAGATACGCAGTATTTT
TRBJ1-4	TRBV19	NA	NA	CASSFKARGLNEKLFF	TGTGCCAGTAGCTTTAAGGCCCGGGGACTTAATGAAAAACTGTTTTTT
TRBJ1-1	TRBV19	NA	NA	CASSILVGTPVEAFF	TGTGCCAGTAGTATACTCGTGGGGACACCCGTTGAAGCTTTCTTT
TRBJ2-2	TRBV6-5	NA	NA	CASREDSRTGELFF	TGTGCCAGCAGAGAGGACAGCCGCACCGGGGAGCTGTTTTTT
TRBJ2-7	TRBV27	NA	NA	CASSLELFRQVYYEQYF	TGTGCCAGCAGTTTAGAGCTTTTTCGACAGGTCTACTACGAGCAGTACTTC
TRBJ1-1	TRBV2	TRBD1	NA	CASLLGQGYTEAFF	TGTGCCAGCTTATTGGGACAGGGTTACACTGAAGCTTTCTTT
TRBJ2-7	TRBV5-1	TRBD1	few	CASSFSDRVHEQYF	TGCGCCAGCAGCTTCTCGGACAGGGTGCACGAGCAGTACTTC
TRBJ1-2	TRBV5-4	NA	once	CASSLGRGFITF	TGTGCCAGCAGCTTGGGGCGGGGGTTCATCACCTTC
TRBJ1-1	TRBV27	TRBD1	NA	CASSSGQLMNTEAFF	TGTGCCAGCAGTTCGGGACAGCTAATGAACACTGAAGCTTTCTTT
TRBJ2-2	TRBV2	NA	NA	CASLVTGNTGELFF	TGTGCCAGCCTCGTGACAGGGAACACCGGGGAGCTGTTTTTT
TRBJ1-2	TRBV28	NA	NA	CASSLPLRRNYGYTF	TGTGCCAGCAGTTTGCCCCTCAGGAGGAACTATGGCTACACCTTC
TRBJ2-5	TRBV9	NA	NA	CASSVAGGSTQETQYF	TGTGCCAGCAGCGTAGCCGGAGGGTCGACCCAAGAGACCCAGTACTTC
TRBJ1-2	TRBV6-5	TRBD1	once	CASRLSTGGVYGYTF	TGTGCCAGCCGACTTTCAACAGGGGGGGTCTATGGCTACACCTTC
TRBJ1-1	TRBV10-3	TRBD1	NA	CAITLTGGGEAFF	TGTGCCATCACCTTGACAGGGGGCGGTGAAGCTTTCTTT
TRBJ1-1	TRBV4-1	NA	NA	CASSIVQGLIWLGTEAFF	TGCGCCAGCAGCATAGTCCAGGGGCTCATCTGGCTGGGCACTGAAGCTTTCTTT
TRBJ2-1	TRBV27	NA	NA	CASSPEPGLTYNEQFF	TGTGCCAGCAGTCCCGAGCCGGGACTCACCTACAATGAGCAGTTCTTC
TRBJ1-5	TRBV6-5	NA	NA	CASSNRQGNQPQHF	TGTGCCAGCAGTAATCGACAGGGCAATCAGCCCCAGCATTTT
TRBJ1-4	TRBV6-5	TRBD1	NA	CASSPDRVVKEKLFF	TGTGCCAGCAGTCCCGACAGGGTTGTAAAAGAAAAACTGTTTTTT
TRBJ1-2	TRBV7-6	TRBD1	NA	CASSLIPFRTGRWYGYTF	TGTGCCAGCAGCTTAATCCCATTCAGGACAGGGAGGTGGTATGGCTACACCTTC
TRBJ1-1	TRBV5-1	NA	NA	CASSFIPGQQNTEAFF	TGCGCCAGCAGCTTTATCCCTGGACAGCAGAACACTGAAGCTTTCTTT
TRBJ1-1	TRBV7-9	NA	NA	CASSLEEGRAFF	TGTGCCAGCAGCTTAGAGGAGGGGAGAGCTTTCTTT
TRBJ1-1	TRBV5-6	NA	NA	CASSLPGAVLAFF	TGTGCCAGCAGCTTACCAGGTGCAGTTTTGGCTTTCTTT